Shown below are 3 T cell receptor beta chains from a single sample sequenced in a study of T cell clones after liver transplantation (dated by TCRdb to the late 2010s). The library was built by means of the immunoSEQ multiplex PCR assay. Sourced from immuneACCESS, this table was stored by TCRdb with only in-frame sequences that have V and J called. A share of the clones is absent; for the studies checked, an unresolved V gene accounts for under half, and the remainder has no known explanation. Here the sample has roughly 62,000 clones; approximately 63% occur a single time. The top ten constitute roughly 2.8% of the sample. The sequencing used CD4+ T cells from blood, collected at the approximately 16-month timepoint. The receptors shown here come from a human patient who received a liver transplant. After a transplant, some T cells may have been passed on by the graft donor.

The genes are TRBV28 and TRBJ2-1, with D uncertain. The germline V gene has CDR1 MDHEN and CDR2 SYDVKM. V was clipped by 3 bases and J by 4 bases, with 10 bases between them. The CDR3 is made up of 14 amino acids. The CDR3 reads CASSLVTTYNEQFF. DNA of the CDR3: TGTGCCAGCAGTTTGGTGACAACTTACAATGAGCAGTTCTTC.

The gene calls are TRBV19 and TRBJ2-1, with 8 bases lining up with TRBD2. There are 16 residues in the CDR3. V was clipped by 3 bases and J by 3 bases; unmatched bases: 7. Per the germline V gene, CDR1 is LNHDA and CDR2 is SQIVND (reference sequence). CDR3 region: CASSMFGLAGYNEQFF. The DNA of the CDR3 is TGTGCCAGTAGTATGTTCGGGCTAGCGGGCTACAATGAGCAGTTCTTC.

The J gene is TRBJ1-4, the V gene TRBV5-1, with 8 bases lining up with TRBD1. The germline gives CDR1 SGHRS, CDR2 YFSETQ. The J segment lost 7 bases and the V segment lost 4 bases, leaving 9 bases of the junction unmatched. The CDR3 is made up of 15 amino acids. The DNA for the CDR3 is TGCGCCAGCAGCCCTAGGACAGGGTCGGGTGAAAAACTGTTTTTT. Translated: CASSPRTGSGEKLFF.